This T cell receptor (beta chain) was recovered during a study of cytomegalovirus exposure and HLA in healthy donors. Overall study findings and caveats: In vitro assays verified that a few CMV-associated chains recognized CMV antigens specifically. An analysis that came later showed most CMV-associated TCR beta chains appearing HLA-restricted. Rarity marked most TCR sequences, yet some public TCRs occurred in many donors.

Both 60 Vbeta primers and 13 Jbeta primers went into the PCR. Libraries were prepared by immunoSEQ multiplex PCR; TCRdb keeps only in-frame clonotypes and omits some of them. Seen in this sample are 130,000 or so clones; the ten most common clones hold roughly 1.6%. The V gene lost 1 base and the J gene lost 6 bases, with 17 bases spanning the gap. CDR1 and CDR2 (germline): SGHRS, YFSETQ. CDR3 size: 15 residues. Concerning this clone itself: Its antigen is undetermined.

This receptor was identified in a woman in her forties in good health and CMV-seronegative. The chain employs TRBV5-1 and TRBJ2-7; D is ambiguous. Sequenced sample: PBMCs. The CDR3 loop reads CASSLLPGSLAEQYF. The CDR3 DNA follows: TGCGCCAGCAGCTTGTTACCGGGTAGCTTGGCCGAGCAGTACTTC. Together with reference TRBV5-1 and TRBJ2-7, the CDR3 gives the full variable domain: KAGVTQTPRYLIKTRGQQVTLSCSPISGHRSVSWYQQTPGQGLQFLFEYFSETQRNKGNFPGRFSGRQFSNSRSEMNVSTLELGDSALYLCASSLLPGSLAEQYFGPGTRLTVT.